Below are 5 T cell receptor beta chains sequenced from a single sample in a study of T cell changes during pregnancy in multiple sclerosis. Produced via immunoSEQ multiplex PCR; TCRdb's table is partial and in-frame only. Found here are about 70,000 clones, 92% of them singletons; the top ten hold 0.29%. The sequencing used CD4+ T cells from peripheral blood mononuclear cells, collected after pregnancy. The origin of the receptors is a female donor with multiple sclerosis, enrolled in a pregnancy study.

The rearrangement joins TRBV7-9 to TRBJ2-1, with TRBD2 matching 10 bases. Germline V gene sequence: CDR1 SEHNR, CDR2 FQNEAQ (reference sequence). Trimming took 0 bases from V and 3 from J; bases not matched to a gene: 5. This CDR3 spans 17 amino acids. CDR3 DNA: TGTGCCAGCAGCTTAGCTCCCAGCGGGGGGGTCTACAATGAGCAGTTCTTC. This encodes CASSLAPSGGVYNEQFF.

The chain joins TRBV5-1 to TRBJ1-1; no firm D call. This CDR3 is built from 12 residues. Per the germline V gene, CDR1 is SGHRS and CDR2 is YFSETQ. The germline V and J ends were trimmed by 1 base and 2 bases, with 3 bases remaining between them. The CDR3: CASSLLNTEAFF. Written as DNA, the CDR3 is TGCGCCAGCAGCTTGCTAAACACTGAAGCTTTCTTT.

This chain uses TRBV30 with TRBJ1-1, with TRBD1 as a possible D gene (5 bases). The CDR3 has 13 amino acids. The V gene lost 3 bases and the J gene lost 1 base, with 9 bases spanning the gap. Germline CDR1 and CDR2: GTSNPN and SVGIG (reference sequence). CDR3 in amino acids: CAWRGLPNTEAFF. The CDR3, as DNA: TGTGCCTGGAGGGGACTGCCGAACACTGAAGCTTTCTTT.

The rearrangement uses TRBV19 and TRBJ1-2; D gene uncertain. V gave up 5 bases and J gave up 4 bases, with 11 bases separating them. The CDR3 contains 13 residues. From germline, CDR1 is LNHDA and CDR2 SQIVND (reference sequence). Written as DNA, the CDR3 is TGTGCCAGTAGTGATCCTGGGAGCTATGGCTACACCTTC. The encoded protein is CASSDPGSYGYTF.

The chain is built from TRBV5-1 and TRBJ1-1; 7 bases map to TRBD1. Germline V CDR1 and CDR2: SGHRS, YFSETQ. This CDR3 contains 12 residues. V gave up 1 base and J gave up 7 bases; unmatched junction bases: 1. Here the CDR3 DNA reads TGCGCCAGCAGCTTGTCAGGGGGTGAAGCTTTCTTT. Amino acids: CASSLSGGEAFF.